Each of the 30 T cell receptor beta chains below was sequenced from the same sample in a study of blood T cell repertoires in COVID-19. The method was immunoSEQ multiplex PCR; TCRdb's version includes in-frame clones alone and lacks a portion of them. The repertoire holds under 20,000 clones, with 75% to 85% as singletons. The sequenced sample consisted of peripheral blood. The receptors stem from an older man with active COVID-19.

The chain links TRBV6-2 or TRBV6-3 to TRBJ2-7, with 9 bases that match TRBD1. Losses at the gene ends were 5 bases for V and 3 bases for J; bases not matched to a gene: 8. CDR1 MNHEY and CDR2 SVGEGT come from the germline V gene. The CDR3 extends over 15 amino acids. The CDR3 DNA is TGTGCCAGCAGTACACGGACAGGGGTCTTCTACGAGCAGTACTTC. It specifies CASSTRTGVFYEQYF.

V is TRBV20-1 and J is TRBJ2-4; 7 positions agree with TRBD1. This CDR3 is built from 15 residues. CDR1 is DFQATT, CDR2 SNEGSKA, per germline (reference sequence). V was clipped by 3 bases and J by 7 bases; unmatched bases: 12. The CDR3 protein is CSASSRQGADNIQYF. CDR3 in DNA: TGCAGTGCTAGTTCGCGACAGGGTGCTGATAACATTCAGTACTTC.

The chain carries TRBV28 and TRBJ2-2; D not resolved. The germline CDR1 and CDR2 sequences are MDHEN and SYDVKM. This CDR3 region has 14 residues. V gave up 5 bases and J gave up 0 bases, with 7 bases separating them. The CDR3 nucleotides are TGTGCCAGCAGTCGACTCACGAACACCGGGGAGCTGTTTTTT. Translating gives CASSRLTNTGELFF.

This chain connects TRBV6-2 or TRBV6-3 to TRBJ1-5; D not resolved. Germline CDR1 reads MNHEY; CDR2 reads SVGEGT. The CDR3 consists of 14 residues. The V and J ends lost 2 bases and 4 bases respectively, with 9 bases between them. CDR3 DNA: TGTGCCAGCAGTTACCGCGCAGGAAATCAGCCCCAGCATTTT. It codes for CASSYRAGNQPQHF.

Here the CDR3 reads CATSDGAGTIQETQYF. DNA for the CDR3: TGTGCCACCAGTGATGGGGCGGGGACTATCCAAGAGACCCAGTACTTC. V usage is TRBV24-1 and J usage is TRBJ2-5, with 7 bases matching TRBD2. The length of the CDR3 is 16 residues. Trimming removed 3 bases from V and 1 base from J; junction bases left unmatched: 7. Germline values: CDR1 KGHDR, CDR2 SFDVKD.

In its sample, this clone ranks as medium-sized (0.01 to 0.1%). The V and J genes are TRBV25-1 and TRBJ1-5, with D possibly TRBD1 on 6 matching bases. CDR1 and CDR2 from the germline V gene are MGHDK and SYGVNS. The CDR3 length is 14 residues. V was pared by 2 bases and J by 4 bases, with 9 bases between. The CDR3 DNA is TGTGCCAGCAGTGAACTGGGGGCGAATCAGCCCCAGCATTTT. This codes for CASSELGANQPQHF. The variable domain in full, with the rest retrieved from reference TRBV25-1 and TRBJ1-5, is EADIYQTPRYLVIGTGKKITLECSQTMGHDKMYWYQQDPGMELHLIHYSYGVNSTEKGDLSSESTVSRIRTEHFPLTLESARPSHTSQYLCASSELGANQPQHFGDGTRLSIL.

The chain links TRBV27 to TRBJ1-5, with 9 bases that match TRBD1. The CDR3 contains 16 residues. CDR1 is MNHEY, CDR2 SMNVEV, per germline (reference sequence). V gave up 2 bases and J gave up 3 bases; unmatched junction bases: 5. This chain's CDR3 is CASSLMGQGSNQPQHF. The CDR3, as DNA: TGTGCCAGCAGTTTAATGGGACAGGGTTCCAATCAGCCCCAGCATTTT.

In DNA form, the CDR3 reads TGTGCTAGTGGTCCCCCTTCGGCGGTAGCCAAAAACATTCAGTACTTC. Translating gives CASGPPSAVAKNIQYF. This rearrangement joins TRBV12-5 to TRBJ2-4; D remains ambiguous. The germline gives CDR1 LGHNT, CDR2 FRNRAP. V dropped 5 bases and J dropped 0 bases, with 14 bases sitting between them. CDR3 length equals 16 residues.

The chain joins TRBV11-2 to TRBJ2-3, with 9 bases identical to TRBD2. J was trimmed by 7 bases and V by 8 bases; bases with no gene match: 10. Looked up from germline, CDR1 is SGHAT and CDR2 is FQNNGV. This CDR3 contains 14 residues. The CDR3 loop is CASLGIAGAHTQYF. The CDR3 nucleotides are TGTGCCAGCCTCGGGATAGCGGGAGCCCATACGCAGTATTTT.

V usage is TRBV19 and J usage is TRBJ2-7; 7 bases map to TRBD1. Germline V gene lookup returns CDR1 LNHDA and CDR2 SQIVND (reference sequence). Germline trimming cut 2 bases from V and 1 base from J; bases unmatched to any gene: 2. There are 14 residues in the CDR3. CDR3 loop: CASSIRQGSYEQYF. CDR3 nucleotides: TGTGCCAGTAGTATAAGACAGGGATCCTACGAGCAGTACTTC.

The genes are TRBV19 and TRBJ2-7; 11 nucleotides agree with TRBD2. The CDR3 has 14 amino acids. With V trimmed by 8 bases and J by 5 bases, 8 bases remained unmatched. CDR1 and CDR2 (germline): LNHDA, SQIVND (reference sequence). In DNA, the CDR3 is TGTGCCAGTTATATAGCGGGAGGGCCGCACGAGCAGTACTTC. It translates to CASYIAGGPHEQYF.

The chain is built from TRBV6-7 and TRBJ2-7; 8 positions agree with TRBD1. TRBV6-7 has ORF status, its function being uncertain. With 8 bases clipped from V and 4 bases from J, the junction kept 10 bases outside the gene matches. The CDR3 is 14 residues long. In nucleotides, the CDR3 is TGTGCCAGCGGAGCAGGGGGCTCTATGTACGAGCAGTACTTC. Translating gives CASGAGGSMYEQYF.

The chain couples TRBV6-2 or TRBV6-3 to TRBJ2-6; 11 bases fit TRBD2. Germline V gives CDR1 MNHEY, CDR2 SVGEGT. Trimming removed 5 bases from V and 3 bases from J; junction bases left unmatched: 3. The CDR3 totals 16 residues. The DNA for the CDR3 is TGTGCCAGCAGTCGACTAGCGGGAAGTGGGGCCAACGTCCTGACTTTC. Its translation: CASSRLAGSGANVLTF.

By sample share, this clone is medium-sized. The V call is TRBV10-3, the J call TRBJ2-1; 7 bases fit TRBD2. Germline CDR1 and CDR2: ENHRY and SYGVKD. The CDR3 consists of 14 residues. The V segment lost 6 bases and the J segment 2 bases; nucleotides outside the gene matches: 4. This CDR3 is CAIRSSGTYNEQFF. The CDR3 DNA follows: TGTGCCATCAGGTCTAGCGGCACCTACAATGAGCAGTTCTTC.

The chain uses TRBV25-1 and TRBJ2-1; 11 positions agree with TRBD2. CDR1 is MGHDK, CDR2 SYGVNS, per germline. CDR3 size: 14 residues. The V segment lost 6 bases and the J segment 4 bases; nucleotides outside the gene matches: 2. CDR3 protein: CASSGTSGYNEQFF. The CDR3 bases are TGTGCCAGCAGCGGGACTAGCGGATACAATGAGCAGTTCTTC.

The CDR3 protein is CASSIGLDWNQPQHF. The CDR3, as DNA: TGTGCCAGTAGTATAGGCCTCGACTGGAATCAGCCCCAGCATTTT. V is TRBV19 and J is TRBJ1-5; the D is unclear. From germline, CDR1 is LNHDA and CDR2 SQIVND (reference sequence). The CDR3 length is 15 residues. Trimming shortened V by 1 base and J by 4 bases, and 11 bases separated the two germline ends.

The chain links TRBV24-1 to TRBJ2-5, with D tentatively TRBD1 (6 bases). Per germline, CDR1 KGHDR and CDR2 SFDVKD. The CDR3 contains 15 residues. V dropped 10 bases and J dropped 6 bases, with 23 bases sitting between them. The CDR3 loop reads CATQLLLQGMQTQYF. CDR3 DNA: TGTGCCACACAACTCCTATTACAGGGAATGCAGACCCAGTACTTC.

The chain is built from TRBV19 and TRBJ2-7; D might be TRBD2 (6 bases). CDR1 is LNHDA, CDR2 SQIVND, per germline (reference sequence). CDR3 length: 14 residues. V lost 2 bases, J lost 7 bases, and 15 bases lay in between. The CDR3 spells CASSIIGSGGEQYF. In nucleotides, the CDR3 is TGTGCCAGTAGTATAATCGGATCCGGAGGGGAGCAGTACTTC. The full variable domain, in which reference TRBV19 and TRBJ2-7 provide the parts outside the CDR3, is DGGITQSPKYLFRKEGQNVTLSCEQNLNHDAMYWYRQDPGQGLRLIYYSQIVNDFQKGDIAEGYSVSREKKESFPLTVTSAQKNPTAFYLCASSIIGSGGEQYFGPGTRLTVT.

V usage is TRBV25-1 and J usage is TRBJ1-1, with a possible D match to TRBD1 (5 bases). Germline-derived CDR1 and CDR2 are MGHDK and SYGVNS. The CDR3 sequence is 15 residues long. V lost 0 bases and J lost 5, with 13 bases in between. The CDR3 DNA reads TGTGCCAGCAGTGAATATCGCAGGGATGTGACTGAAGCTTTCTTT. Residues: CASSEYRRDVTEAFF.

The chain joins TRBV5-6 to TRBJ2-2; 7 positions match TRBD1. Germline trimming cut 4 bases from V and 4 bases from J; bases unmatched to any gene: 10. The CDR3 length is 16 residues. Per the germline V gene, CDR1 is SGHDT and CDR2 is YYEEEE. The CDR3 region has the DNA TGTGCCAGCAGCCCCCTCGACAGGGTGGGCACCGGGGAGCTGTTTTTT. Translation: CASSPLDRVGTGELFF.

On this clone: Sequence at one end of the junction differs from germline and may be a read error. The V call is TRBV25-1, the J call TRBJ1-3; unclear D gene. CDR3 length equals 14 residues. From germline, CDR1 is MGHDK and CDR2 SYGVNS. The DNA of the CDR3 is TGTGCCAGCTGTGAATCTCGCTCTGGAAACACCATATATTTT. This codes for CASCESRSGNTIYF.

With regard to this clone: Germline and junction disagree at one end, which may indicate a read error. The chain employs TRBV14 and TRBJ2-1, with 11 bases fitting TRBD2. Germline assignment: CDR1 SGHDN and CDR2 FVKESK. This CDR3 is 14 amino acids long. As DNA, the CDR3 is TGTGCCAGCAGCCAAGAGAGGGCTAGCGGGAGGTCGGTCTTC. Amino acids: CASSQERASGRSVF.

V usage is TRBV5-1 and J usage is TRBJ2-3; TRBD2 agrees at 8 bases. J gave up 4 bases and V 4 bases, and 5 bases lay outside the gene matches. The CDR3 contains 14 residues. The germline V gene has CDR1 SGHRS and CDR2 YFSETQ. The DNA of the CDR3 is TGCGCCAGCAGCCCCGGACTAGCCGCAGATACGCAGTATTTT. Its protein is CASSPGLAADTQYF.

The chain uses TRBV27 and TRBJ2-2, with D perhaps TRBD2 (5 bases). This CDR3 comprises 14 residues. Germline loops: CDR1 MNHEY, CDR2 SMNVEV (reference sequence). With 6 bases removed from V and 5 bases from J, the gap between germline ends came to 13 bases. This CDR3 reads CASRGAAITGELFF. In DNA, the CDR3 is TGTGCCAGCAGGGGAGCGGCTATTACCGGGGAGCTGTTTTTT.

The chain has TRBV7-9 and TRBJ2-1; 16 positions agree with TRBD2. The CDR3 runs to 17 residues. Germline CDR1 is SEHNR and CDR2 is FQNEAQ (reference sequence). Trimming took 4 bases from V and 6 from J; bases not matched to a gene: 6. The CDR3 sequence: CASSSGTSGRGANEQFF. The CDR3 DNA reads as TGTGCCAGCAGCTCAGGGACTAGCGGGAGGGGAGCCAATGAGCAGTTCTTC.

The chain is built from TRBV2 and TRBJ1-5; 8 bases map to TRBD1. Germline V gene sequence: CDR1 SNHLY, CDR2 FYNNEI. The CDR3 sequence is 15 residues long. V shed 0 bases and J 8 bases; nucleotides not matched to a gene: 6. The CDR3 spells CASSEAGQGAEPQHF. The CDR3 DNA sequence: TGTGCCAGCAGTGAAGCGGGGCAGGGGGCAGAGCCCCAGCATTTT.

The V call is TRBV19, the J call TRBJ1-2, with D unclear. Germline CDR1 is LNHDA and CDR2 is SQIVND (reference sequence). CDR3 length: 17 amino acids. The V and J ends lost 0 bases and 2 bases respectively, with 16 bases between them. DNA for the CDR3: TGTGCCAGTAGTATAGAAACTGACGACACATTAAACTATGGCTACACCTTC. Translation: CASSIETDDTLNYGYTF.

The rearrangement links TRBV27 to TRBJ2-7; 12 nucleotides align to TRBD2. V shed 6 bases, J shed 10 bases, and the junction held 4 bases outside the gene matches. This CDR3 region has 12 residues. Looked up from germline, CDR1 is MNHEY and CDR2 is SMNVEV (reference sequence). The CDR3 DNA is TGTGCCAGCAGACTAGCGGGAGGAACCCAGTACTTC. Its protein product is CASRLAGGTQYF.

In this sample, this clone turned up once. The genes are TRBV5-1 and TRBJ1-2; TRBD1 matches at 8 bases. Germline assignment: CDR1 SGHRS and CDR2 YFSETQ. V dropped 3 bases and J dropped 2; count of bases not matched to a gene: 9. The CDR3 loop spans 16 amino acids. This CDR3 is CASSSGGTGLNYGYTF. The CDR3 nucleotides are TGCGCCAGCAGCTCCGGAGGGACAGGTTTGAACTATGGCTACACCTTC.

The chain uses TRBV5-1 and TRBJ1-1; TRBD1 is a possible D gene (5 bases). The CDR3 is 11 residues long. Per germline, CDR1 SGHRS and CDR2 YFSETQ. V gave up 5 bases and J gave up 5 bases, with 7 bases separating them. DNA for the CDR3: TGCGCCAGCAGACAGGAAACTGAAGCTTTCTTT. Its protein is CASRQETEAFF.